This is a list of T cell receptor beta chains from one sample in a study of blood T cell repertoires in COVID-19. Libraries were prepared by immunoSEQ multiplex PCR; TCRdb keeps only in-frame clonotypes and omits some of them. The table includes 200,000 to 300,000 clones, roughly nine tenths detected once. Sequencing input: peripheral blood. Receptors were obtained from a woman aged 55-70 years who had recovered from COVID-19. Each CDR3 is given without its conserved first and last residue. The order of the fields is J gene, clone size, V gene, CDR3 protein. Rows may omit the clone size; those that give it use once, few, many or a size class.

TRBJ2-3	NA	TRBV4-3	ASSLRGDDTQY
TRBJ1-1	NA	TRBV5-1	ASSNGQPPNTEAF
TRBJ2-1	NA	TRBV28	ASRETGAYNEQF
TRBJ2-3	once	TRBV5-1	ASSLLQGGSDTQY
TRBJ2-7	NA	TRBV7-8	ASSRQPGQGSYEQY
TRBJ1-5	NA	TRBV28	ASRTPLGNQPQH
TRBJ2-3	NA	TRBV24-1	ATSGQGGLVTDTQY
TRBJ1-5	NA	TRBV7-9	ASSMTGDQPQH
TRBJ2-7	NA	TRBV6-2/TRBV6-3	ASSFRVLANTYEQY
TRBJ2-1	NA	TRBV9	ASSPGTPNEQF
TRBJ1-2	once	TRBV27	ASSKGQGGFLYYGYT
TRBJ2-7	NA	TRBV2	ASSLQGAEYEQY
TRBJ2-2	once	TRBV2	ASSEWQVANTGELF
TRBJ2-2	NA	TRBV5-1	ASSLGYGGPGGLF
TRBJ1-5	NA	TRBV13	ASSSGQLQPQH
TRBJ1-1	NA	TRBV15	ATTVDRNTEAF
TRBJ2-2	NA	TRBV9	ASSPRGAGELF
TRBJ2-1	NA	TRBV5-1	ASSFLGDYEQF
TRBJ2-6	NA	TRBV9	ASSPRTAGANVLT
TRBJ2-7	NA	TRBV19	ASSIAPQGLEQY
TRBJ1-1	NA	TRBV7-6	ASSRTRGGDTEAF
TRBJ2-1	NA	TRBV7-3	ASSLTGTGRNEQF
TRBJ2-7	NA	TRBV19	ASSIQGSYEQY
TRBJ1-6	NA	TRBV28	ASKTANSPLH
TRBJ2-2	NA	TRBV7-3	ASRNRDRNTGELF
TRBJ2-3	once	TRBV7-3	ASSDVSSGTDTQY
TRBJ2-2	NA	TRBV19	ASTSERSPRTGELF
TRBJ2-7	once	TRBV11-2	ASSLDLASSYEQY
TRBJ2-7	many	TRBV7-2	ASSRAASGYEQY
TRBJ2-2	NA	TRBV19	ASSKGRANTGELF
TRBJ2-1	NA	TRBV27	ASSLGRAGEQF
TRBJ1-2	once	TRBV19	ASSTDRGQDYGYT
TRBJ2-3	NA	TRBV10-3	AISAGTSGGATDTQY
TRBJ2-1	NA	TRBV19	ASSTMRDEQF
TRBJ1-6	NA	TRBV29-1	SIKTGGRVNSPLH
TRBJ2-7	NA	TRBV2	ASSEITGRSYEQY
TRBJ2-7	NA	TRBV6-6	ASSDPGQQYSYEQY
TRBJ1-1	NA	TRBV28	ASSLGGNTEAF
TRBJ1-2	NA	TRBV12-5	ASGLSGTPHGYT
TRBJ1-2	NA	TRBV4-1	ASSQTGTGLGGGYT
TRBJ1-4	NA	TRBV5-1	ASRPDRALTEKLF